Sequencing of this TCR beta chain was carried out in a study of T cells in Graves' hyperthyroidism and ophthalmopathy. This clonotype was seen a few times. The antigen remains undetermined. Trimming stripped 4 bases from V and 5 bases from J, with 9 bases between. CDR3 length: 12 residues. Germline CDR1 reads SGDLS; CDR2 reads YYNGEE. Study findings and constraints: The majority of expanded thyroid clonotypes above 0.001 also appeared in blood.

TCR beta CDR3 sequences were amplified from RNA transcripts. HTBI primers were employed in a first-round RT-PCR of the TCR CDR3. TCRdb re-called the multiplex PCR reads with MiXCR, one entry per CDR3 protein. The table includes 500,000 to 600,000 distinct CDR3 sequences, 40% to 55% detected once. This chain joins TRBV9 and TRBJ2-5; the D gene is possibly TRBD1 (5 bases). The source material was peripheral blood or thyroid tissue (not recorded which). This TCR derives from an adult woman with Graves' disease, either hyperthyroidism or ophthalmopathy (not recorded which). CDR3 region: CASSRGTETQYF. The CDR3 DNA is TGTGCCAGCAGCAGGGGCACCGAGACCCAGTACTTC.